Listed here are 15 T cell receptor beta chains from one sample, sequenced in a study of blood T cell repertoires in COVID-19. Data came from immunoSEQ multiplex PCR; TCRdb stores just in-frame clones and leaves some out. The sample has approximately 300,000 clones, more than 80% seen once. Sequenced input: peripheral blood. The receptors stem from a woman aged 25 to 39 with COVID-19, enrolled during active disease.

The rearrangement joins TRBV19 to TRBJ1-2, with D possibly TRBD1 on 6 matching bases. Trimming left V 5 bases short and J 2 bases short, with 15 bases between. The CDR3 consists of 15 residues. Germline V lookup: CDR1 LNHDA, CDR2 SQIVND (reference sequence). The CDR3 nucleotides are TGTGCCAGTAGTGGCTACAGGGATTACAACTATGGCTACACCTTC. Translating it yields CASSGYRDYNYGYTF.

The genes are TRBV30 and TRBJ2-7; D perhaps matches TRBD1 (5 bases). This CDR3 is 12 amino acids long. The V gene lost 4 bases and the J gene lost 6 bases, with 13 bases spanning the gap. Germline V gene data show CDR1 as GTSNPN and CDR2 as SVGIG (reference sequence). The CDR3 loop reads CAWKMSTVEQYF. CDR3 sequence (DNA): TGTGCCTGGAAGATGTCGACAGTCGAGCAGTACTTC.

This clone has a handful of counts. This rearrangement joins TRBV29-1 to TRBJ1-2, with TRBD1 as a possible D gene (6 bases). From germline, CDR1 is SQVTM and CDR2 ANQGSEA. The CDR3 has 13 amino acids. Deletions cut 4 bases from V and 3 bases from J, with 12 bases between. This CDR3 reads CSVVSPGDYGYTF. The CDR3 DNA follows: TGCAGCGTTGTAAGTCCAGGGGACTATGGCTACACCTTC.

The rearrangement links TRBV2 to TRBJ2-7; D might be TRBD2 (6 bases). CDR1 is SNHLY and CDR2 is FYNNEI in the germline V gene. CDR3 size: 15 residues. The V end was cut by 2 bases, the J end by 2 bases, with 13 bases between. CDR3 DNA sequence: TGTGCCAGCAGTGAAACCAAGGGACTGGCCTACGAGCAGTACTTC. Translation gives CASSETKGLAYEQYF.

The rearrangement joins TRBV5-1 to TRBJ2-2; 9 positions match TRBD2. Germline V gene sequence: CDR1 SGHRS, CDR2 YFSETQ. The CDR3 totals 16 residues. V gave up 6 bases and J gave up 4 bases; unmatched junction bases: 10. CDR3 coding DNA: TGCGCCAGCAAAAGTCCAGCGGGAGGTTCCACCGGGGAGCTGTTTTTT. Translating it yields CASKSPAGGSTGELFF.

The chain uses TRBV27 and TRBJ1-6; D gene uncertain. Trimming cost V 5 bases and J 5 bases, with 10 bases left between them. The germline gives CDR1 MNHEY, CDR2 SMNVEV (reference sequence). The CDR3 is 14 amino acids. The DNA for the CDR3 is TGTGCCAGCAGTCGATACAGTGATAATTCACCCCTCCACTTT. It translates to CASSRYSDNSPLHF.

This chain links TRBV6-5 with TRBJ1-4, with D tentatively TRBD1 (5 bases). Germline V lookup: CDR1 MNHEY, CDR2 SVGAGI. The V end was cut by 5 bases, the J end by 4 bases, with 14 bases between. CDR3 length equals 15 residues. The CDR3 here is CASSRAGRINEKLFF. In nucleotides, the CDR3 is TGTGCCAGCAGTAGGGCAGGGAGGATTAATGAAAAACTGTTTTTT.

This sequence joins TRBV6-1 and TRBJ2-3, with 7 nucleotides matching TRBD1. Looked up from germline, CDR1 is MNHNS and CDR2 is SASEGT. With V trimmed by 0 bases and J by 8 bases, 11 bases remained unmatched. This CDR3 is built from 16 residues. CDR3 residues: CASSEARTGGYGTQYF. CDR3 in DNA: TGTGCCAGCAGTGAAGCGCGGACAGGCGGCTATGGTACGCAGTATTTT.

This chain links TRBV5-8 with TRBJ1-1, with D possibly matching TRBD1 (5 bases). V lost 2 bases and J 3 bases, leaving 17 bases between the germline ends. CDR3 length: 16 amino acids. Germline-derived CDR1 and CDR2 are SGHTS and YDEGEE. The CDR3 sequence: CASSFGGVYRYTEAFF. In nucleotides, the CDR3 is TGTGCCAGCAGCTTTGGGGGGGTCTATCGGTACACTGAAGCTTTCTTT.

The V and J genes are TRBV5-4 and TRBJ2-1; 7 nucleotides match TRBD2. The CDR3 loop spans 14 amino acids. With V trimmed by 4 bases and J by 11 bases, 12 bases remained unmatched. The V gene's germline CDR1 is SGHNT and CDR2 YYREEE (reference sequence). CDR3 residues: CASSNGLGRVKQFF. CDR3 nucleotide sequence: TGTGCCAGCAGCAATGGACTAGGCAGAGTCAAGCAGTTCTTC.

DNA for the CDR3: TGTGCCAGTACCCCTAGGGGGAACGGGGCCAACGTCCTGACTTTC. Protein: CASTPRGNGANVLTF. The J gene is TRBJ2-6, the V gene TRBV19; D may be TRBD1 (6 bases). The V end was cut by 7 bases, the J end by 4 bases, with 14 bases between. The CDR3 runs to 15 residues. Germline lookup yields CDR1 LNHDA and CDR2 SQIVND (reference sequence).

This chain connects TRBV25-1 to TRBJ2-2; D might be TRBD2 (5 bases). There are 12 residues in the CDR3. V was shortened by 7 bases and J by 6 bases, with 9 bases between the two germline ends. The V gene's germline CDR1 is MGHDK and CDR2 SYGVNS. CDR3 bases: TGTGCCAGCACCGCCGGGGCCGGGGAGCTGTTTTTT. Protein product: CASTAGAGELFF. Full variable domain (missing parts from reference TRBV25-1 and TRBJ2-2): EADIYQTPRYLVIGTGKKITLECSQTMGHDKMYWYQQDPGMELHLIHYSYGVNSTEKGDLSSESTVSRIRTEHFPLTLESARPSHTSQYLCASTAGAGELFFGEGSRLTVL.

This clone was seen a single time. The rearrangement links TRBV27 to TRBJ2-3; 10 bases line up with TRBD2. The V gene's germline CDR1 is MNHEY and CDR2 SMNVEV (reference sequence). The J segment lost 0 bases and the V segment lost 6 bases, leaving 6 bases of the junction unmatched. This CDR3 has 16 amino acids. The CDR3 here is CASREWTSGSTDTQYF. DNA of the CDR3: TGTGCCAGCAGAGAGTGGACTAGCGGAAGCACAGATACGCAGTATTTT.

The rearrangement uses TRBV27 and TRBJ2-1; no clear D. Trimming stripped 4 bases from V and 8 bases from J, with 6 bases between. Germline V lookup: CDR1 MNHEY, CDR2 SMNVEV (reference sequence). This CDR3 has 11 residues. This CDR3 is CASSSWHEQFF. The DNA of the CDR3 is TGTGCCAGCAGTTCCTGGCATGAGCAGTTCTTC.

V usage is TRBV19 and J usage is TRBJ1-5; the match to TRBD1 covers 7 bases. Per germline, CDR1 LNHDA and CDR2 SQIVND (reference sequence). The CDR3 is 14 amino acids. J gave up 1 base and V 5 bases, and 2 bases lay outside the gene matches. CDR3 in amino acids: CASSADRSNQPQHF. Here the CDR3 DNA reads TGTGCCAGTAGTGCGGACAGGAGCAATCAGCCCCAGCATTTT.